This is a list of T cell receptor beta chains from one sample in a study of cytomegalovirus exposure and HLA in healthy donors. TCRdb's copy holds only in-frame clones and misses some; the assay was immunoSEQ multiplex PCR. Of more than 150,000 clones listed, about four fifths are singletons. Sequences were obtained from PBMCs. The receptors here all came from a woman aged 25 to 39 in good health and CMV-seronegative. Each CDR3 is given with its conserved first and last residue. Fields, in order: clone size, J gene, V gene, D gene, CDR3 protein, CDR3 DNA. The D gene is left open where the match is weak. Rows give clone size only sometimes, using once, few, many, or a class for an expanded clone.

NA | TRBJ1-1 | TRBV7-9 | NA | CSSSLTAEEAFF | TGTTCCAGCAGCTTGACAGCCGAAGAGGCTTTCTTT
NA | TRBJ1-6 | TRBV10-3 | NA | CAISEGGGLGSPLHF | TGTGCCATCAGTGAGGGCGGGGGGCTCGGTTCACCCCTCCACTTT
NA | TRBJ2-7 | TRBV7-6 | NA | CASSLGSGINYEQYF | TGTGCCAGCAGCTTAGGGTCAGGGATAAACTACGAGCAGTACTTC
NA | TRBJ1-1 | TRBV7-9 | NA | CASSSQSGGDTEAFF | TGTGCCAGCAGCTCCCAGAGTGGAGGGGACACTGAAGCTTTCTTT
few | TRBJ2-1 | TRBV27 | NA | CASSPKWGRSNNEQFF | TGTGCCAGCAGTCCCAAATGGGGCAGGAGTAACAATGAGCAGTTCTTC
NA | TRBJ1-2 | TRBV10-1 | NA | CASSEESGGYTF | TGCGCCAGCAGTGAGGAATCGGGTGGCTACACCTTC
NA | TRBJ1-5 | TRBV7-9 | NA | CASSLAASNQPQHF | TGTGCCAGCAGCTTAGCTGCGAGCAATCAGCCCCAGCATTTT
NA | TRBJ1-1 | TRBV5-1 | TRBD1 | CASSRKTGWDTEAFF | TGCGCCAGCAGCAGAAAGACAGGGTGGGACACTGAAGCTTTCTTT
NA | TRBJ2-3 | TRBV6-1 | NA | CASSDPTQERDTQYF | TGTGCCAGCAGTGACCCCACTCAAGAGAGGGATACGCAGTATTTT
NA | TRBJ2-7 | TRBV9 | NA | CASSDSTLGYEQYF | TGTGCCAGCAGTGACTCTACCTTGGGCTACGAGCAGTACTTC
NA | TRBJ2-1 | TRBV18 | NA | CASSPLGSGVGNEQFF | TGTGCCAGCTCACCTCTGGGATCGGGGGTCGGGAATGAGCAGTTCTTC
NA | TRBJ1-2 | TRBV6-1 | TRBD1 | CASSEKGDRDVSWYGYTF | TGTGCCAGCAGTGAAAAGGGGGACAGGGACGTCAGTTGGTATGGCTACACCTTC
NA | TRBJ2-1 | TRBV7-8 | NA | CASSLAGENEQFF | TGTGCCAGCAGCCTCGCTGGGGAGAATGAGCAGTTCTTC
NA | TRBJ2-2 | TRBV6-6 | TRBD2 | CASSKRLAGRTGELFF | TGTGCCAGCAGTAAACGACTAGCGGGGCGGACCGGGGAGCTGTTTTTT
NA | TRBJ2-2 | TRBV6-4 | NA | CASSDSEGAPAGELFF | TGTGCCAGCAGTGACTCGGAGGGGGCGCCGGCCGGGGAGCTGTTTTTT
NA | TRBJ1-4 | TRBV12-5 | NA | CASGLVRRQAYTTNEKLFF | TGTGCTAGTGGTTTGGTACGTCGACAGGCCTACACAACTAATGAAAAACTGTTTTTT
NA | TRBJ2-7 | TRBV11-2 | TRBD1 | CASSAGQGVYEQYF | TGTGCCAGCAGCGCGGGACAGGGCGTCTACGAGCAGTACTTC
once | TRBJ2-7 | TRBV6-6 | NA | CASSYLQGRYEQYF | TGTGCCAGCAGTTATTTACAGGGCCGTTACGAGCAGTACTTC